Presented here are 11 T cell receptor beta chains from one specimen sequenced in a study of T-cell memory formation after mild COVID-19. TCRdb re-analysed the 5' RACE reads in MiXCR, keeping a single row per CDR3 protein. The profile covers 550,000 to 700,000 distinct CDR3 sequences, with roughly 17% appearing a single time and approximately 12% taken by the ten largest. What was sequenced was PBMCs or a T cell subset sorted from them (not recorded which). These receptors all come from an adult woman who had mild COVID-19 (a few samples of this study predate the infection). Cell type and time point are not known.

This clonotype showed up just a few times. This chain's CDR3 is CSARPSGAIYNEQFF. CDR3 DNA sequence: TGCAGTGCCCGGCCTAGCGGGGCGATCTACAATGAGCAGTTCTTC. This chain uses TRBV20-1 with TRBJ2-1; 9 bases match TRBD2. The CDR3 extends over 15 amino acids. The germline CDR1 and CDR2 sequences are DFQATT and SNEGSKA (reference sequence). J gave up 3 bases and V 6 bases, and 9 bases lay outside the gene matches.

In this sample, this clonotype turned up a few times. The gene calls are TRBV7-2 and TRBJ2-3, with 11 bases lining up with TRBD1. This CDR3 comprises 15 residues. Germline CDR1 reads SGHTA; CDR2 reads FQGNSA. With 5 bases clipped from V and 4 bases from J, the junction kept 5 bases outside the gene matches. CDR3 DNA sequence: TGTGCCAGCAGCGATCCGGGACAGGGGGCAGATACGCAGTATTTT. Translation gives CASSDPGQGADTQYF.

The chain is built from TRBV7-7 and TRBJ1-6, with D perhaps TRBD1 (5 bases). This CDR3 has 13 residues. V was cut by 1 base and J by 11 bases, with 9 bases left in between. The germline V gene encodes CDR1 SSHAT and CDR2 FNYEAQ (reference sequence). CDR3 nucleotides: TGTGCCAGCAGCTTAGTGGCAGGGCCACCCCTCCACTTT. Translating it yields CASSLVAGPPLHF.

This clonotype was counted many times. The chain combines TRBV9 with TRBJ1-2; tentative D call: TRBD1 (5 bases). CDR1 is SGDLS and CDR2 is YYNGEE in the germline V gene. Trimming cost V 0 bases and J 4 bases, with 13 bases left between them. There are 15 residues in the CDR3. The chain's CDR3 is CASSVGWAGTYGYTF. DNA for the CDR3: TGTGCCAGCAGCGTAGGTTGGGCAGGGACCTATGGCTACACCTTC.

This clonotype has only a few counts. The chain combines TRBV12-3 or TRBV12-4 with TRBJ1-4, with D possibly TRBD1 on 6 matching bases. Trimming removed 7 bases at V and 5 bases at J, with 14 bases between. This CDR3 spans 14 amino acids. The CDR3 DNA reads TGTGCCAGCAAGGACAGCTGGGGCAATGAAAAACTGTTTTTT. As protein: CASKDSWGNEKLFF.

This clonotype was detected a few times. V and J are TRBV20-1 and TRBJ1-2; D unclear. The germline V and J ends were trimmed by 0 bases and 4 bases, with 9 bases remaining between them. CDR3 size: 13 residues. CDR1 is DFQATT, CDR2 SNEGSKA, per germline (reference sequence). CDR3 bases: TGCAGTGCTAGAGACAGGCACACCTATGGCTACACCTTC. Its protein product is CSARDRHTYGYTF.

The chain combines TRBV7-2 with TRBJ1-1; the D is unclear. This CDR3 comprises 15 residues. Trimming shortened V by 0 bases and J by 1 base, and 9 bases separated the two germline ends. From germline, CDR1 is SGHTA and CDR2 FQGNSA. This chain's CDR3 is CASSLALVGNTEAFF. The CDR3, as DNA: TGTGCCAGCAGCTTAGCGCTTGTAGGGAACACTGAAGCTTTCTTT.

In its sample, this clonotype was seen many times. Sequence at one end of the junction differs from germline and may be a read error. V is TRBV5-1 and J is TRBJ2-3; TRBD1 aligns across 8 bases. Germline assignment: CDR1 SGHRS and CDR2 YFSETQ. This CDR3 spans 15 amino acids. The CDR3 here is CASSLDRASTDTQYF. The CDR3 DNA sequence: TGCGCCAGCAGTTTGGACAGGGCCAGCACAGATACGCAGTATTTT.

The chain joins TRBV9 to TRBJ1-1, with TRBD1 as a possible D gene (5 bases). The V gene lost 4 bases and the J gene lost 6 bases, with 25 bases spanning the gap. The CDR3 runs 17 residues. Germline CDR1 SGDLS, CDR2 YYNGEE. The CDR3 region has the DNA TGTGCCAGCAGCCCAAGTTCCTACCTTTACAGGATCTCTGAAGCTTTCTTT. Protein product: CASSPSSYLYRISEAFF.

The chain carries TRBV5-5 and TRBJ1-5; D gene unclear. Germline V lookup: CDR1 SGHKS, CDR2 YYEKEE (reference sequence). CDR3 length: 16 amino acids. V lost 4 bases and J 1 base, leaving 15 bases between the germline ends. CDR3 in amino acids: CASSLLLTTSNQPQHF. CDR3 sequence (DNA): TGTGCCAGCAGCCTGCTCTTGACGACGAGCAATCAGCCCCAGCATTTT.

V and J are TRBV12-3 or TRBV12-4 and TRBJ2-2; no reliable D call. The CDR3 has 11 amino acids. Trimming removed 8 bases at V and 3 bases at J, with 4 bases between. CDR3 DNA: TGTGCCAGCCAGTACACCGGGGAGCTGTTTTTT. Its protein product is CASQYTGELFF.